A single sample is the source of the 32 T cell receptor beta chains below, sequenced in a study of blood T cell repertoires in COVID-19 (dated by TCRdb to about 2020). Library construction relied on the immunoSEQ multiplex PCR assay. TCRdb retrieved this table from immuneACCESS and kept in-frame rearrangements only. Not all clones are present; in checked studies, unresolved V genes account for under half, and no reason is known for the remainder. The sample data list tens of thousands of clones, and over 90% of these were observed just once. The ten largest make up approximately 6% of the sample. The material sequenced was peripheral blood. The receptors originated from a human donor in a cohort sampled during active COVID-19.

In the case of this clone: One end of the junction does not line up with germline, which may come from a read error. The chain carries TRBV7-3 and TRBJ1-2, with D perhaps matching TRBD1 (6 bases). Per germline, CDR1 SGHTA and CDR2 FQGTGA. This CDR3 is 9 amino acids long. Written as DNA, the CDR3 is TGTGCCAGCAGACCTGGGACACCCTTC. Its translation is CASRPGTPF. Variable domain in full (rest from reference TRBV7-3 and TRBJ1-2): GAGVSQTPSNKVTEKGKYVELRCDPISGHTALYWYRQSLGQGPEFLIYFQGTGAADDSGLPNDRFFAVRPEGSVSTLKIQRTERGDSAVYLCASRPGTPFGSGTRLTVV.

The rearrangement uses TRBV5-1 and TRBJ2-3, with 14 nucleotides matching TRBD2. The length of the CDR3 is 17 residues. V dropped 4 bases and J dropped 2; count of bases not matched to a gene: 6. The germline V gene encodes CDR1 SGHRS and CDR2 YFSETQ. In DNA, the CDR3 is TGCGCCAGCAGCATAGGGACTAGCGGGGGCTTCACAGATACGCAGTATTTT. This codes for CASSIGTSGGFTDTQYF.

In this sample, this clone turned up a few times. The gene calls are TRBV5-5 and TRBJ1-5, with D possibly being TRBD1 (5 bases). The CDR3 has 17 residues. Trimming cost V 4 bases and J 4 bases, with 21 bases left between them. Germline V gene data show CDR1 as SGHKS and CDR2 as YYEKEE (reference sequence). The DNA of the CDR3 is TGTGCCAGCAGCCGAATTTTTGGACAAGGGGAAAATCAGCCCCAGCATTTT. Translation: CASSRIFGQGENQPQHF.

The J gene is TRBJ1-4, the V gene TRBV24-1; TRBD1 matches at 11 bases. This CDR3 has 17 residues. V lost 6 bases, J lost 0 bases, and 5 bases stayed unmatched. From germline, CDR1 is KGHDR and CDR2 SFDVKD. As DNA, the CDR3 is TGTGCCACCAGTCGGACAGGGGGCTTTTCAACTAATGAAAAACTGTTTTTT. As protein: CATSRTGGFSTNEKLFF.

This chain connects TRBV4-1 to TRBJ2-1; 9 positions match TRBD1. V gave up 4 bases and J gave up 6 bases; unmatched junction bases: 10. Germline V gene sequence: CDR1 MGHRA, CDR2 YSYEKL. CDR3 size: 16 residues. CDR3 region: CASSRLQGAAPNEQFF. Written as DNA, the CDR3 is TGCGCCAGCAGCCGACTACAGGGGGCCGCCCCCAATGAGCAGTTCTTC.

This chain connects TRBV5-4 to TRBJ2-3; unclear D gene. V dropped 0 bases and J dropped 2 bases, with 7 bases sitting between them. This CDR3 has 14 amino acids. The germline CDR1 and CDR2 sequences are SGHNT and YYREEE (reference sequence). DNA of the CDR3: TGTGCCAGCAGCTTGGAAACAGACACAGATACGCAGTATTTT. Residues: CASSLETDTDTQYF.

This chain uses TRBV10-2 with TRBJ2-3, with 15 bases identical to TRBD2. The V gene's germline CDR1 is WSHSY and CDR2 SAAADI. J lost 0 bases, V lost 6 bases, and 13 bases had no gene match. The CDR3 sequence is 20 residues long. The CDR3 loop is CASRISGLAGGSTSTDTQYF. CDR3 DNA sequence: TGCGCCAGCAGGATATCGGGACTAGCGGGAGGATCCACTAGCACAGATACGCAGTATTTT.

The chain joins TRBV13 to TRBJ2-1; 12 positions agree with TRBD1. This CDR3 has 14 amino acids. With V trimmed by 4 bases and J by 8 bases, 3 bases remained unmatched. The V gene's germline CDR1 is PRHDT and CDR2 FYEKMQ (reference sequence). The CDR3 DNA is TGTGCCAGCAGCTACGGGACAGGGGGCCATGAGCAGTTCTTC. This encodes CASSYGTGGHEQFF.

This clone was detected only once. J is TRBJ2-5 and V is TRBV19; 12 nucleotides align to TRBD2. The germline CDR1 and CDR2 sequences are LNHDA and SQIVND (reference sequence). CDR3 size: 16 residues. V lost 5 bases and J lost 2; bases outside the gene matches: 6. The DNA of the CDR3 is TGTGCCAGTAGTCGGCGGACTAGCGGGGAGCAAGAGACCCAGTACTTC. It specifies CASSRRTSGEQETQYF.

The rearrangement uses TRBV7-9 and TRBJ2-3, with 11 bases that match TRBD2. Trimming took 10 bases from V and 0 from J; bases not matched to a gene: 3. The CDR3 is made up of 14 amino acids. Germline CDR1 and CDR2: SEHNR and FQNEAQ (reference sequence). The CDR3 region is CATRTSGSTDTQYF. CDR3 coding DNA: TGTGCCACCCGGACTAGCGGGAGCACAGATACGCAGTATTTT.

V gene TRBV28 combines with J gene TRBJ1-5, with 7 bases identical to TRBD1. There are 15 residues in the CDR3. The germline CDR1 and CDR2 sequences are MDHEN and SYDVKM. V lost 6 bases, J lost 1 base, and 6 bases stayed unmatched. CDR3 coding DNA: TGTGCCAGCAGGAAACAGGGGTCAAGCAATCAGCCCCAGCATTTT. Translation gives CASRKQGSSNQPQHF.

The CDR3 loop reads CASSKGSYEQYF. The CDR3 bases are TGTGCCAGCAGTAAGGGGTCCTACGAGCAGTACTTC. J is TRBJ2-7 and V is TRBV28; maybe TRBD1 (5 bases). CDR3 length: 12 residues. Germline V gene lookup returns CDR1 MDHEN and CDR2 SYDVKM. The V end was cut by 5 bases, the J end by 1 base, with 6 bases between.

This chain links TRBV5-4 with TRBJ2-6; D is possibly TRBD1 (7 bases). The CDR3 has 16 amino acids. With 4 bases removed from V and 4 bases from J, the gap between germline ends came to 15 bases. CDR1 SGHNT and CDR2 YYREEE come from the germline V gene (reference sequence). In DNA form, the CDR3 reads TGTGCCAGCAGCCTTGTGGAGGGGGCCGGGGCCAACGTCCTGACTTTC. Translation: CASSLVEGAGANVLTF.

The chain has TRBV15 and TRBJ1-5; perhaps TRBD1 as D (5 bases). Germline assignment: CDR1 LNHNV and CDR2 YYDKDF (reference sequence). The CDR3 extends over 16 amino acids. The V gene lost 0 bases and the J gene lost 4 bases, with 13 bases spanning the gap. The CDR3 DNA reads as TGTGCCACCAGCAGAGATTTTAGGGCAGGGAATCAGCCCCAGCATTTT. This codes for CATSRDFRAGNQPQHF.

This chain uses TRBV5-1 with TRBJ2-5; perhaps TRBD1 as D (6 bases). Germline CDR1 is SGHRS and CDR2 is YFSETQ. Trimming took 1 base from V and 4 from J, leaving 14 bases between them. This CDR3 comprises 15 residues. The CDR3 DNA follows: TGCGCCAGCAGCTTGCCAACAGGGATGGGAGAGACCCAGTACTTC. Its protein is CASSLPTGMGETQYF.

This rearrangement joins TRBV4-2 to TRBJ2-7, with 7 bases aligning to TRBD1. The CDR3 contains 12 residues. The J segment lost 3 bases and the V segment lost 6 bases, leaving 2 bases of the junction unmatched. CDR1 is LGHNA and CDR2 is YNFKEQ in the germline V gene. CDR3 nucleotide sequence: TGTGCCAGCAGTCCAGGGGGCTACGAGCAGTACTTC. It translates to CASSPGGYEQYF.

The chain links TRBV4-2 to TRBJ2-2; D call uncertain. The germline CDR1 and CDR2 sequences are LGHNA and YNFKEQ. This CDR3 contains 18 residues. V dropped 0 bases and J dropped 4 bases, with 18 bases sitting between them. This CDR3 is CASSQDLRQRQGTGELFF. CDR3 DNA: TGTGCCAGCAGCCAAGATTTAAGACAAAGGCAAGGCACCGGGGAGCTGTTTTTT.

On this clone itself: The sample carries other DNA sequences with the same CDR3. The V call is TRBV12-3 or TRBV12-4, the J call TRBJ2-7; 7 nucleotides align to TRBD1. V shed 5 bases and J 5 bases; nucleotides not matched to a gene: 6. The CDR3 runs 13 residues. The CDR3: CASSPDRAHEQYF. The DNA for the CDR3 is TGTGCCAGCAGTCCTGACAGGGCCCACGAGCAGTACTTC.

The chain combines TRBV5-4 with TRBJ2-1; TRBD2 might be the D (5 bases). V lost 0 bases, J lost 5 bases, and 9 bases lay in between. The germline CDR1 and CDR2 sequences are SGHNT and YYREEE (reference sequence). This CDR3 region has 14 residues. CDR3 protein: CASSLVDGDNEQFF. CDR3 DNA: TGTGCCAGCAGCTTGGTTGACGGGGACAATGAGCAGTTCTTC.

This chain uses TRBV5-5 with TRBJ1-2; the D is unclear. In germline, CDR1 is SGHKS, CDR2 YYEKEE (reference sequence). The CDR3 runs to 14 residues. The germline V and J ends were trimmed by 5 bases and 0 bases, with 11 bases remaining between them. The CDR3 sequence is CASSPVLANYGYTF. In nucleotides, the CDR3 is TGTGCCAGCAGTCCGGTTTTGGCTAACTATGGCTACACCTTC.

This clone was recorded once. The CDR3 sequence: CASSGISGSPRETQYF. Here the CDR3 DNA reads TGTGCCAGCAGTGGAATTAGCGGGAGCCCCCGGGAGACCCAGTACTTC. The J gene is TRBJ2-5, the V gene TRBV2; TRBD2 matches 9 bases. CDR1 SNHLY and CDR2 FYNNEI come from the germline V gene. With V trimmed by 4 bases and J by 5 bases, 11 bases remained unmatched. The CDR3 consists of 16 residues.

The genes are TRBV5-1 and TRBJ2-1; 7 bases fit TRBD1. The CDR3 is made up of 15 amino acids. Germline CDR1 SGHRS, CDR2 YFSETQ. V lost 4 bases to trimming and J lost 0 bases; unmatched junction nucleotides: 4. The CDR3, as DNA: TGCGCCAGCAGCGAAGGACAGGCCTCCTACAATGAGCAGTTCTTC. It codes for CASSEGQASYNEQFF.

This chain connects TRBV12-3 or TRBV12-4 to TRBJ1-2, with TRBD1 as a possible D gene (5 bases). The V and J ends lost 6 bases and 6 bases respectively, with 8 bases between them. CDR3 length: 11 amino acids. The CDR3 DNA reads TGTGCCAGCAGCCCAGGGAATGGCTACACCTTC. It encodes CASSPGNGYTF.

The chain uses TRBV6-2 or TRBV6-3 and TRBJ1-6; 8 bases fit TRBD1. The CDR3 runs 14 residues. J was trimmed by 11 bases and V by 4 bases; bases with no gene match: 7. The germline V gene has CDR1 MNHEY and CDR2 SVGEGT. CDR3 in DNA: TGTGCCAGCAGTTCCGGACAGGGTACGACACCCCTCCACTTT. Residues: CASSSGQGTTPLHF.

The genes are TRBV7-9 and TRBJ2-4; TRBD1 agrees at 9 bases. V lost 3 bases and J lost 4; bases outside the gene matches: 1. The CDR3 has 14 residues. Germline assignment: CDR1 SEHNR and CDR2 FQNEAQ (reference sequence). CDR3 bases: TGTGCCAGCAGCTTCGGACAGGGGAAAAACATTCAGTACTTC. It encodes CASSFGQGKNIQYF. Full variable domain (outside the CDR3, taken from reference TRBV7-9 and TRBJ2-4): DTGVSQNPRHKITKRGQNVTFRCDPISEHNRLYWYRQTLGQGPEFLTYFQNEAQLEKSRLLSDRFSAERPKGSFSTLEIQRTEQGDSAMYLCASSFGQGKNIQYFGAGTRLSVL.

This clone has more than one count but fewer than ten. This chain links TRBV5-5 with TRBJ2-7, with TRBD2 matching 9 bases. The junction had 4 bases not matched to a gene; V was cut back by 0 bases and J by 6 bases. The length of the CDR3 is 14 residues. Germline CDR1 is SGHKS and CDR2 is YYEKEE (reference sequence). The CDR3 is CASSLVSGGFEQYF. The CDR3 DNA reads TGTGCCAGCAGCTTGGTTAGCGGGGGCTTCGAGCAGTACTTC.

The chain has TRBV15 and TRBJ1-2; the D gene is possibly TRBD1 (5 bases). Germline CDR1 reads LNHNV; CDR2 reads YYDKDF (reference sequence). This CDR3 contains 16 residues. V was trimmed by 1 base and J by 6 bases, leaving 18 bases between them. The DNA for the CDR3 is TGTGCCACCAGCAGAGGGGTCTGGGCAGGGATGAATGGCTACACCTTC. Translating gives CATSRGVWAGMNGYTF.

The sample holds one count of this clone. V is TRBV5-4 and J is TRBJ2-1, with TRBD2 as a possible D gene (6 bases). CDR1 and CDR2 from the germline V gene are SGHNT and YYREEE (reference sequence). This CDR3 comprises 16 residues. The V end lost 0 bases, the J end lost 10 bases, and 20 bases lay between the germline ends. The CDR3 nucleotides are TGTGCCAGCAGCTTGGCTCTAGCGTCAATAGTGGACGAGCAGTTCTTC. This encodes CASSLALASIVDEQFF.

This clone appeared once. The gene calls are TRBV20-1 and TRBJ1-2, with D possibly TRBD1 on 5 matching bases. The germline CDR1 and CDR2 sequences are DFQATT and SNEGSKA (reference sequence). The CDR3 spans 10 residues. The V end lost 3 bases, the J end lost 10 bases, and 9 bases lay between the germline ends. The chain's CDR3 is CSARTVNYTF. CDR3 coding DNA: TGCAGTGCTAGGACAGTAAACTACACCTTC.

Points on this clone: Its ends do not fully match the called genes, so a read error is possible. The J gene is TRBJ1-2, the V gene TRBV2, with a tentative D call TRBD1 (6 bases). This CDR3 contains 12 residues. CDR1 and CDR2 from the germline V gene are SNHLY and FYNNEI. CDR3 sequence: CASPGQTMTPCF. CDR3 bases: TGTGCCAGCCCGGGACAAACCATGACTCCCTGCTTC.

The CDR3 nucleotides read TGTGCCAGCACCTACGGGGGGCTAAACACTGAAGCTTTCTTT. Amino acids: CASTYGGLNTEAFF. V is TRBV6-5 and J is TRBJ1-1; the D gene is possibly TRBD1 (6 bases). Germline V lookup: CDR1 MNHEY, CDR2 SVGAGI. The CDR3 loop spans 14 amino acids. V was trimmed by 7 bases and J by 2 bases, leaving 14 bases between them.

This chain links TRBV10-3 with TRBJ1-1, with 10 bases identical to TRBD1. CDR1 is ENHRY, CDR2 SYGVKD, per germline. Trimming cost V 7 bases and J 1 base; bases outside gene matches: 12. This CDR3 spans 17 amino acids. The CDR3 DNA is TGTGCCATCAACAACCGGGACAGGGGATTTAGGAACACTGAAGCTTTCTTT. The encoded protein is CAINNRDRGFRNTEAFF.